The 3 T cell receptor beta chains below were found in one sample sequenced in a study of cytomegalovirus exposure and HLA in healthy donors. PCR primers comprised 60 Vbeta and 13 Jbeta primers. Only in-frame clones appear in the TCRdb table, and some are missing; sequencing was by immunoSEQ multiplex PCR. The sample comprises around 36,000 clones, roughly 76% of which are singletons, and roughly 10% rests with the top ten. Material for sequencing was PBMCs. These receptors came from a woman aged 40 to 55 in good health and CMV-seronegative.

The chain uses TRBV6-1 and TRBJ2-5; D possibly corresponds to TRBD1 (5 bases). The germline gives CDR1 MNHNS, CDR2 SASEGT. There are 14 residues in the CDR3. V dropped 3 bases and J dropped 5 bases, with 13 bases sitting between them. In nucleotides, the CDR3 is TGTGCCAGCAGTGAGGCAGGGCTTAAGGAGACCCAGTACTTC. Translating gives CASSEAGLKETQYF.

The chain employs TRBV11-1 and TRBJ2-3; 7 bases agree with TRBD1. Losses at the gene ends were 5 bases for V and 11 bases for J; bases not matched to a gene: 7. This CDR3 comprises 12 residues. Germline V CDR1 and CDR2: SGHAT, FQDESV (reference sequence). CDR3 residues: CASSVSGQMQYF. As DNA, the CDR3 is TGTGCCAGCAGCGTTTCGGGACAGATGCAGTATTTT.

The chain recombines TRBV28 with TRBJ1-2; 8 bases are a match to TRBD1. Germline trimming cut 6 bases from V and 3 bases from J; bases unmatched to any gene: 9. Germline CDR1 is MDHEN and CDR2 is SYDVKM. This CDR3 is built from 15 residues. CDR3 residues: CASSPGGTGHYGYTF. The DNA for the CDR3 is TGTGCCAGCAGCCCAGGGGGGACAGGTCACTATGGCTACACCTTC.